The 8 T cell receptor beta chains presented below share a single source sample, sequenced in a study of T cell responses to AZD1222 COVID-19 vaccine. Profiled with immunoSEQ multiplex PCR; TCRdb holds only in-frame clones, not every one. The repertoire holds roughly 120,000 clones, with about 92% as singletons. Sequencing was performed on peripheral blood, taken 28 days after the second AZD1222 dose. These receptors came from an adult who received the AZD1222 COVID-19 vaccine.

The CDR3 DNA reads TGCGCCAGCAGCCACACGGGGAACACTGAAGCTTTCTTT. Translation: CASSHTGNTEAFF. The chain has TRBV5-1 and TRBJ1-1; D unresolved. V was trimmed by 4 bases and J by 1 base, leaving 8 bases between them. The CDR3 consists of 13 residues. The germline gives CDR1 SGHRS, CDR2 YFSETQ.

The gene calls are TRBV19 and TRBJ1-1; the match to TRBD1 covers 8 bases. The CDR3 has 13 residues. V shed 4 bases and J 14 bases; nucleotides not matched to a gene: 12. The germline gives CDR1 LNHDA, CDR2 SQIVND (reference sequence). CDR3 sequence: CASSTDRTGSNFF. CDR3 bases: TGTGCCAGTAGTACTGACCGGACAGGGTCTAACTTCTTT.

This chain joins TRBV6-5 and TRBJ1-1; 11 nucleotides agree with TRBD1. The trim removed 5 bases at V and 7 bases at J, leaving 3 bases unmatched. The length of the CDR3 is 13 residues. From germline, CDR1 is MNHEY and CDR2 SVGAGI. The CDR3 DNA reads TGTGCCAGCAGTCGGACAGGGGGCGGTGAAGCTTTCTTT. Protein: CASSRTGGGEAFF.

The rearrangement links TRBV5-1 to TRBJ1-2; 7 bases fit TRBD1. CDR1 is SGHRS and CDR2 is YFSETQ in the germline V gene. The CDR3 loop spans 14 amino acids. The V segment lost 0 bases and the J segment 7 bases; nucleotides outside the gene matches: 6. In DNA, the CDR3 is TGCGCCAGCAGCTTGGAGATAGGGGGCCGTGGCTACACCTTC. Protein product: CASSLEIGGRGYTF.

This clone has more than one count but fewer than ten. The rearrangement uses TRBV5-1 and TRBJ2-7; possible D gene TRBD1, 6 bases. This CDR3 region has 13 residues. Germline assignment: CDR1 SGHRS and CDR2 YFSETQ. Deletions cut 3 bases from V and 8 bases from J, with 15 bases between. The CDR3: CASSSAQGKKQYF. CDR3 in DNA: TGCGCCAGCAGCTCGGCACAGGGTAAGAAGCAGTACTTC.

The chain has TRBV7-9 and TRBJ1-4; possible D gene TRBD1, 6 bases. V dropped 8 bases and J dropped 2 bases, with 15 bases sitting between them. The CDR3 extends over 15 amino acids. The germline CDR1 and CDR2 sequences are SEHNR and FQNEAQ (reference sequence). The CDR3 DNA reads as TGTGCCAGCGGAGATACGGGGGCGACTAATGAAAAACTGTTTTTT. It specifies CASGDTGATNEKLFF.

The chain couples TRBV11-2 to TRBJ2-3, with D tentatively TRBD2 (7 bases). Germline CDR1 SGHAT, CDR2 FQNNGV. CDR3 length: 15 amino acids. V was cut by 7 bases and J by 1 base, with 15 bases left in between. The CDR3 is CASTTRGGRTDTQYF. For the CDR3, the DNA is TGTGCCAGCACCACGAGGGGGGGACGCACAGATACGCAGTATTTT. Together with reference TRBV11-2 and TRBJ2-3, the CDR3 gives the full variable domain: EAGVAQSPRYKIIEKRQSVAFWCNPISGHATLYWYQQILGQGPKLLIQFQNNGVVDDSQLPKDRFSAERLKGVDSTLKIQPAKLEDSAVYLCASTTRGGRTDTQYFGPGTRLTVL.

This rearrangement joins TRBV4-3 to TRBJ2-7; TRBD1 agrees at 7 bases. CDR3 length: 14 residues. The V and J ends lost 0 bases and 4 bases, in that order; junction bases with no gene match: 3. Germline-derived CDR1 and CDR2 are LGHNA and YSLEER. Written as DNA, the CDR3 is TGCGCCAGCAGCCAAGATACAGGGGCATACGAGCAGTACTTC. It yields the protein CASSQDTGAYEQYF.